Here is one T cell receptor beta chain with its context. Its matching antigen is unknown. One end of the junction is discordant with germline, which a read error may explain. This entry comes from a study of cytomegalovirus exposure and HLA in healthy donors. Study-level results: In an earlier analysis, about 90% or about 30%: the productive usage of most TCR beta V segments. Beyond CMV serostatus, there was no information to go on about immune exposure. Published work reported that the classifier diagnosed cytomegalovirus status with high specificity and sensitivity.

The CDR3 extends over 13 amino acids. Germline CDR1 and CDR2: SGHAT and FQNNGV. In the PCR, 60 Vbeta and 13 Jbeta primers were used. Clones were sequenced by immunoSEQ multiplex PCR, and TCRdb holds only the in-frame ones, with some missing. Here the sample spans 200,000 to 250,000 clones, around four fifths being singletons. This clonotype originated in a woman in her sixties or seventies in good health and CMV-seropositive. The sample taken for sequencing was PBMCs. The chain combines TRBV11-2 with TRBJ2-1, with a weak D call TRBD2 (6 bases). This CDR3 is CASSSSYSGESIF. Here the CDR3 DNA reads TGTGCCAGCAGCTCCTCCTATAGCGGAGAGTCGATCTTC.